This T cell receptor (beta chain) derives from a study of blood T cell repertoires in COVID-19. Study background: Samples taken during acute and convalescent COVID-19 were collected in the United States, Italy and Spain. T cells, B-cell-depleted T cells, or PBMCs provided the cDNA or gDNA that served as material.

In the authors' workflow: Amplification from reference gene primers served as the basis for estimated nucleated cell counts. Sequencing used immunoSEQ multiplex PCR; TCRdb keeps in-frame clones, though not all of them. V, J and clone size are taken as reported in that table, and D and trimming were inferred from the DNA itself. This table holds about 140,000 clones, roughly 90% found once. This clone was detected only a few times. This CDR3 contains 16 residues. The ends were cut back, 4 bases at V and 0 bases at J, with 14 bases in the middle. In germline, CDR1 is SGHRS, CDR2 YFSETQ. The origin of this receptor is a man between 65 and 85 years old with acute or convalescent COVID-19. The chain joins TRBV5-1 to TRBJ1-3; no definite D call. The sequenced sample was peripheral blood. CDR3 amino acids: CASSVREFSSGNTIYF. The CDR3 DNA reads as TGCGCCAGCAGCGTGAGGGAATTTAGCTCTGGAAACACCATATATTTT.